This passage covers 30 T cell receptor beta chains from one sample sequenced in a study of T cell repertoires in cytomegalovirus infection. The antigens of these receptors remain unknown. TCRdb used MiXCR to reprocess the reads, holding one entry per CDR3 protein. The sample lists about a million distinct CDR3 sequences; 31% were seen once. The specimen comprised cultured CD8+ T cells from PBMCs, sampled from culture after CMV antigen stimulation. The receptors here all came from a human donor in good health (CMV status not recorded). Some clones in this sample may be carry-over from other donors' samples.

The CDR3 DNA reads as TGTGCCAGCAATCCGAGGGCTAGCGGGGGGGCCAGGCAGTTCTTC. The encoded protein is CASNPRASGGARQFF. The chain combines TRBV7-6 with TRBJ2-1; TRBD2 aligns across 12 bases. The V gene end was trimmed by 7 bases and the J gene end by 12 bases; junction bases not matched to a gene: 13. The CDR3 extends over 15 amino acids. Per germline, CDR1 SGHVS and CDR2 FNYEAQ. The variable domain in full, with the rest retrieved from reference TRBV7-6 and TRBJ2-1, is GAGVSQSPRYKVTKRGQDVALRCDPISGHVSLYWYRQALGQGPEFLTYFNYEAQQDKSGLPNDRFSAERPEGSISTLTIQRTEQRDSAMYRCASNPRASGGARQFFGPGTRLTVL.

This clonotype was observed a handful of times. The chain combines TRBV7-9 with TRBJ2-7, with D perhaps TRBD2 (6 bases). This CDR3 is 13 amino acids long. Germline V CDR1 and CDR2: SEHNR, FQNEAQ (reference sequence). Trimming took off 5 bases at V and 4 bases at J, with 12 bases between the two ends. The CDR3 loop is CASSKEGPYEQYF. CDR3 DNA: TGTGCCAGCAGCAAGGAGGGACCTTACGAGCAGTACTTC.

This rearrangement joins TRBV15 to TRBJ2-1; a possible D gene is TRBD1 (5 bases). The germline gives CDR1 LNHNV, CDR2 YYDKDF (reference sequence). The CDR3 is 16 residues long. Trimming pared 1 base from V and 7 bases from J, leaving 17 bases between. CDR3 coding DNA: TGTGCCACCAGCAGAGGAGCAGGGCCAATGTGGAATGAGCAGTTCTTC. Residues: CATSRGAGPMWNEQFF.

This clonotype has just a few counts. The chain joins TRBV7-9 to TRBJ2-3; D uncertain. Germline CDR1 SEHNR, CDR2 FQNEAQ (reference sequence). The V end was cut by 3 bases, the J end by 0 bases, with 10 bases between. The length of the CDR3 is 15 residues. The CDR3 DNA reads as TGTGCCAGCAGCTTCCCCCGACCGAGCACAGATACGCAGTATTTT. Its protein is CASSFPRPSTDTQYF.

The V call is TRBV7-3, the J call TRBJ2-2; D not certain. The CDR3 loop spans 14 amino acids. Germline loops: CDR1 SGHTA, CDR2 FQGTGA. V was trimmed by 5 bases and J by 5 bases, leaving 12 bases between them. The CDR3 protein is CASSPHLGTGELFF. The CDR3 bases are TGTGCCAGCAGCCCCCATCTAGGGACCGGGGAGCTGTTTTTT.

By share of the sample, this clonotype is medium-sized (0.01 to 0.1%). This sequence joins TRBV11-1 and TRBJ2-2; the D is unclear. V was cut by 5 bases and J by 2 bases, with 9 bases left in between. The CDR3 loop spans 14 amino acids. Per germline, CDR1 SGHAT and CDR2 FQDESV (reference sequence). The CDR3 DNA sequence: TGTGCCAGCAGCCCGACTGTCAACACCGGGGAGCTGTTTTTT. Translated: CASSPTVNTGELFF. The full variable domain, completed using reference TRBV11-1 and TRBJ2-2, is EAEVAQSPRYKITEKSQAVAFWCDPISGHATLYWYRQILGQGPELLVQFQDESVVDDSQLPKDRFSAERLKGVDSTLKIQPAELGDSAMYLCASSPTVNTGELFFGEGSRLTVL.

The V and J genes are TRBV9 and TRBJ1-1, with TRBD1 identical over 7 bases. This CDR3 spans 15 amino acids. The ends lost 4 bases at V and 4 bases at J; junction bases unmatched: 10. The V gene's germline CDR1 is SGDLS and CDR2 YYNGEE. CDR3 residues: CASSPTNSGGTEAFF. The CDR3 nucleotides are TGTGCCAGCAGCCCAACCAATTCAGGGGGCACTGAAGCTTTCTTT.

The chain couples TRBV6-1 to TRBJ2-2; the D gene could be TRBD1 or TRBD2 (7 bases each). Trimming shortened V by 2 bases and J by 3 bases, and 16 bases separated the two germline ends. Germline V gene sequence: CDR1 MNHNS, CDR2 SASEGT. The length of the CDR3 is 17 residues. The CDR3 DNA follows: TGTGCCAGCAGTGAAATCCCTTCAGGGGGGGACACCGGGGAGCTGTTTTTT. It codes for CASSEIPSGGDTGELFF.

The V call is TRBV5-1, the J call TRBJ2-3, with TRBD2 as a possible D gene (7 bases). The germline CDR1 and CDR2 sequences are SGHRS and YFSETQ. V was cut by 0 bases and J by 2 bases, with 10 bases left in between. The CDR3 covers 15 residues. The CDR3 DNA is TGCGCCAGCAGCTTGGGGGCGGGGGCCACAGATACGCAGTATTTT. Its translation is CASSLGAGATDTQYF.

J is TRBJ2-1 and V is TRBV6-5; 7 bases are shared with TRBD2. CDR1 and CDR2 from the germline V gene are MNHEY and SVGAGI. V shed 2 bases and J 3 bases; nucleotides not matched to a gene: 7. The CDR3 is 16 amino acids. The CDR3 is CASSYTSPGGYNEQFF. CDR3 DNA sequence: TGTGCCAGCAGTTACACCTCCCCGGGGGGCTACAATGAGCAGTTCTTC.

The table lists this clonotype with a count of one. This sequence joins TRBV29-1 and TRBJ1-3; tentative D call: TRBD1 (5 bases). The CDR3 covers 13 residues. Germline CDR1 SQVTM, CDR2 ANQGSEA. V lost 3 bases to trimming and J lost 2 bases, with 8 bases between them. The CDR3 nucleotides are TGCAGCGTTGAGGGAGGGGCTGGAAACACCATATATTTT. Translating it yields CSVEGGAGNTIYF.

V gene TRBV14 combines with J gene TRBJ2-7; weak D call: TRBD2 (6 bases). The germline CDR1 and CDR2 sequences are SGHDN and FVKESK. This CDR3 spans 13 amino acids. Trimming removed 8 bases from V and 3 bases from J, with 14 bases in between. The CDR3 sequence: CASSTGTHYEQYF. The DNA for the CDR3 is TGTGCCAGCTCAACCGGGACTCACTACGAGCAGTACTTC.

This clonotype was seen a handful of times. This rearrangement joins TRBV10-3 to TRBJ2-3; TRBD1 or TRBD2 may be the D gene (6 bases each). CDR1 and CDR2 (germline): ENHRY, SYGVKD. Trimming took 3 bases from V and 4 from J, leaving 17 bases between them. The CDR3 runs 16 residues. The CDR3 nucleotides read TGTGCCATCAGTGATCTGACGGGGGCGACATCAGATACGCAGTATTTT. It is translated as CAISDLTGATSDTQYF.

This clonotype was seen a few times. The chain links TRBV6-5 to TRBJ2-2, with D perhaps TRBD1 (5 bases). The V and J ends lost 2 bases and 0 bases respectively, with 10 bases between them. Germline lookup yields CDR1 MNHEY and CDR2 SVGAGI. The CDR3 totals 16 residues. The CDR3 is CASSYDSIANTGELFF. The CDR3 nucleotides are TGTGCCAGCAGTTACGACAGTATCGCGAACACCGGGGAGCTGTTTTTT.

This clonotype was detected a few times. The V and J genes are TRBV7-9 and TRBJ1-6; possibly TRBD1 for D (5 bases). CDR3 length: 12 amino acids. Germline V gene data show CDR1 as SEHNR and CDR2 as FQNEAQ (reference sequence). Trimming removed 7 bases at V and 13 bases at J, with 14 bases between. This CDR3 reads CASNKGPRPLHF. The CDR3 coding sequence is TGTGCCAGCAACAAGGGGCCAAGGCCCCTCCACTTT.

The chain links TRBV10-3 to TRBJ2-1; TRBD2 matches 11 bases. The V gene end was trimmed by 3 bases and the J gene end by 8 bases; junction bases not matched to a gene: 6. CDR1 and CDR2 from the germline V gene are ENHRY and SYGVKD. The CDR3 covers 15 residues. CDR3 DNA: TGTGCCATCAGTGAACCGGGACTAGCGGCCGATGAGCAGTTCTTC. Translating it yields CAISEPGLAADEQFF.

This rearrangement joins TRBV25-1 to TRBJ1-2; 7 nucleotides line up with TRBD1. J lost 4 bases, V lost 3 bases, and 17 bases had no gene match. CDR1 MGHDK and CDR2 SYGVNS come from the germline V gene. This CDR3 comprises 18 residues. CDR3 loop: CASSDLLPNRGSGYGYTF. CDR3 DNA: TGTGCCAGCAGTGATCTCCTACCTAACAGGGGATCTGGCTATGGCTACACCTTC.

The chain links TRBV10-2 to TRBJ2-7; perhaps TRBD2 as D (5 bases). This CDR3 spans 9 amino acids. Germline CDR1 is WSHSY and CDR2 is SAAADI. The CDR3 sequence: CASDGDLGV. As DNA, the CDR3 is TGCGCCAGCGACGGGGATCTTGGCGTC.

This clonotype was detected ten times or more. The chain has TRBV6-6 and TRBJ1-1, with 8 bases aligning to TRBD1. After removal of 6 bases from V and 3 bases from J, the junction contained 15 bases not matched to a gene. The CDR3 is made up of 17 amino acids. Germline lookup yields CDR1 MNHNY and CDR2 SVGAGI (reference sequence). The chain's CDR3 is CASRVDRGLTPYTEAFF. CDR3 sequence (DNA): TGTGCCAGCAGAGTTGACAGGGGACTTACACCCTACACTGAAGCTTTCTTT.

The V and J genes are TRBV7-9 and TRBJ2-2; D could derive from TRBD1 or TRBD2 (5 bases each). V lost 3 bases and J lost 7, with 18 bases in between. CDR1 is SEHNR and CDR2 is FQNEAQ in the germline V gene (reference sequence). This CDR3 region has 16 residues. DNA for the CDR3: TGTGCCAGCAGCTTCAGGGACCCGATCCTAGGCGGGGAGCTGTTTTTT. Translated: CASSFRDPILGGELFF.

For this clonotype: This may come from a read error, since a much larger clone is one base off. V gene TRBV7-9 combines with J gene TRBJ1-5; TRBD1 is a possible D gene (5 bases). This CDR3 has 15 amino acids. Germline values: CDR1 SEHNR, CDR2 FQNEAQ (reference sequence). The CDR3 nucleotides are TGTGCCGGCAGCCCCCAGGGACGGGATGATCAGCCCCAGCATTTT. This codes for CAGSPQGRDDQPQHF.

This clonotype was counted ten times or more. For the CDR3, the DNA is TGCGCCAGCAGCCAAGATGAGGGGGGCACTGAAGCTTTCTTT. This codes for CASSQDEGGTEAFF. The chain uses TRBV4-1 and TRBJ1-1; D is perhaps TRBD1 (6 bases). The V end was cut by 0 bases, the J end by 4 bases, with 9 bases between. The CDR3 extends over 14 amino acids. In germline, CDR1 is MGHRA, CDR2 YSYEKL.

This clonotype showed up just a few times. The rearrangement joins TRBV29-1 to TRBJ2-1; TRBD2 might be the D (6 bases). V lost 4 bases and J lost 0, with 25 bases in between. The germline CDR1 and CDR2 sequences are SQVTM and ANQGSEA. The CDR3 runs to 19 residues. The CDR3: CSVVGLATPVVGSYNEQFF. The DNA for the CDR3 is TGCAGCGTTGTAGGGCTAGCGACTCCAGTAGTGGGCTCCTACAATGAGCAGTTCTTC.

The chain employs TRBV27 and TRBJ2-7, with a tentative D call TRBD1 (6 bases). Trimming removed 6 bases from V and 0 bases from J, with 12 bases in between. CDR3 length equals 14 residues. Germline values: CDR1 MNHEY, CDR2 SMNVEV (reference sequence). The CDR3 nucleotides read TGTGCCAGCAGAGGACAGATAAGCTCCTACGAGCAGTACTTC. As protein: CASRGQISSYEQYF.

In its sample, this clonotype was seen a few times. V usage is TRBV3-1 and J usage is TRBJ2-4; possible D gene TRBD1, 6 bases. CDR3 length: 18 residues. The ends were cut back, 4 bases at V and 8 bases at J, with 27 bases in the middle. CDR1 and CDR2 (germline): LGHDT, YNNKEL (reference sequence). Written as DNA, the CDR3 is TGTGCCAGCAGCCGGCTCCACCGGGACATTCCCGGAGGAGACATTCAGTACTTC. It specifies CASSRLHRDIPGGDIQYF.

The V and J genes are TRBV7-9 and TRBJ2-1; D uncertain. This CDR3 is built from 15 residues. V was trimmed by 4 bases and J by 0 bases, leaving 10 bases between them. Per the germline V gene, CDR1 is SEHNR and CDR2 is FQNEAQ (reference sequence). The CDR3 bases are TGTGCCAGCAGCTCAGTGCAGATCTCCTACAATGAGCAGTTCTTC. This encodes CASSSVQISYNEQFF. Full variable domain (outside the CDR3, taken from reference TRBV7-9 and TRBJ2-1): DTGVSQNPRHKITKRGQNVTFRCDPISEHNRLYWYRQTLGQGPEFLTYFQNEAQLEKSRLLSDRFSAERPKGSFSTLEIQRTEQGDSAMYLCASSSVQISYNEQFFGPGTRLTVL.

The chain joins TRBV6-8 to TRBJ1-2; 7 nucleotides match TRBD1. The CDR3 has 16 amino acids. Trimming removed 0 bases from V and 6 bases from J; junction bases left unmatched: 10. Per the germline V gene, CDR1 is MNHGY and CDR2 is SAAAGT. The chain's CDR3 is CASSYSTAGGLNGYTF. The CDR3, as DNA: TGTGCCAGCAGTTACTCGACGGCAGGGGGTTTAAATGGCTACACCTTC.

The V and J genes are TRBV11-1 and TRBJ1-1; D gene unclear. The CDR3 covers 14 residues. V was pared by 5 bases and J by 0 bases, with 10 bases between. Germline lookup yields CDR1 SGHAT and CDR2 FQDESV (reference sequence). DNA for the CDR3: TGTGCCAGCAGCAGAAGACCCATGAACACTGAAGCTTTCTTT. Translation: CASSRRPMNTEAFF.

CDR3 DNA: TGTGCCAGCAGCTCCCACCTTCGACAGGGCCTTGGGACTGAAGCTTTCTTT. Its translation: CASSSHLRQGLGTEAFF. The chain links TRBV7-9 to TRBJ1-1, with 7 bases aligning to TRBD1. The ends lost 4 bases at V and 5 bases at J; junction bases unmatched: 16. The germline V gene has CDR1 SEHNR and CDR2 FQNEAQ (reference sequence). The CDR3 runs 17 residues.

This clonotype has only a few counts. J is TRBJ1-5 and V is TRBV4-2; D is ambiguous. Trimming cost V 4 bases and J 2 bases, with 12 bases left between them. This CDR3 is 15 amino acids long. Germline values: CDR1 LGHNA, CDR2 YNFKEQ. The chain's CDR3 is CASSLSSEGNQPQHF. CDR3 sequence (DNA): TGTGCCAGCAGCCTCAGTTCGGAGGGCAATCAGCCCCAGCATTTT.